The source of this TCR beta chain is a study of blood T cell repertoires in COVID-19. Across the study: From T cells, B-cell-depleted T cells, or PBMCs came the material, which was cDNA or gDNA.

In the original workflow: Reference gene primer amplification yielded estimated nucleated cell counts. The table came from immunoSEQ multiplex PCR; TCRdb's copy has only in-frame clones and leaves some out. From that table come the V and J calls and clone size; the DNA was used to work out D and trimming. The sample consists of over 50,000 clones, around 87% of them appearing once. The CDR3 sequence is 16 residues long. Per germline, CDR1 SEHNR and CDR2 FQNEAQ (reference sequence). Unmatched junction bases numbered 12, after V lost 4 bases and J lost 9 bases. The sequence derives from a human donor in a cohort sampled during active COVID-19. The sequenced sample was peripheral blood. This chain links TRBV7-9 with TRBJ2-1; 10 positions match TRBD2. The CDR3 reads CASSSEALAGHSEQFF. The CDR3 nucleotides read TGTGCCAGCAGCTCGGAAGCACTAGCGGGACATAGTGAGCAGTTCTTC.